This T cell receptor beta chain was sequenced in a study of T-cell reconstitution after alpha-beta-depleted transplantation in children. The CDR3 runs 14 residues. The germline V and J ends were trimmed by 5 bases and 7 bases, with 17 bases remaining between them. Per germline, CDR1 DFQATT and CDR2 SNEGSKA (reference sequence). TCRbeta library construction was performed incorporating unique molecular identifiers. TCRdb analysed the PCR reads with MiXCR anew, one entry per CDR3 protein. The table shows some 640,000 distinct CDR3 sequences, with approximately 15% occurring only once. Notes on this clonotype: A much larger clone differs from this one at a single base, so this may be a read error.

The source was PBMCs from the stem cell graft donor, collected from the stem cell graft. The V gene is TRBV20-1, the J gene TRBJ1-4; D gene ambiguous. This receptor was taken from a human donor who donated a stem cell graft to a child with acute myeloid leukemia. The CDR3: CSAPFRPGGEKLFF. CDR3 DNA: TGCAGTGCTCCATTCCGACCGGGAGGTGAAAAACTGTTTTTT.